The entry below gives a single T cell receptor (beta chain) sequence along with its context. As yet, its antigen is unknown. This specimen comes from a study of monozygotic twins with inflammatory bowel disease. TCRdb re-called the 5' RACE reads and catalogs CDR3 proteins one per entry, DNA excluded. The ten top clones account for 2.5% to 3%, within a sample of more than 300,000 distinct CDR3 sequences. Findings and caveats of the study: Ultimately, a single strong signal or clonotype associated with IBD was not supported. No detectable difference in repertoire similarity separated concordant from discordant twins, possibly as a result of limited power.

This TCR derives from a human donor with ulcerative colitis or Crohn's disease, or a healthy co-twin of an affected twin (not recorded which). The sequencing sample was made of blood.

The CDR3 loop reads CASSGGTGIGNEQFF. J is TRBJ2-1 and V is TRBV11-3; TCRdb names TRBD1, which stays unverified in the absence of DNA. The germline V gene encodes CDR1 SGHNT and CDR2 YENEEA. The CDR3 covers 15 residues. Based on the CDR3 plus reference TRBV11-3 and TRBJ2-1, the full variable domain is EAGVVQSPRYKIIEKKQPVAFWCNPISGHNTLYWYLQNLGQGPELLIRYENEEAVDDSQLPKDRFSAERLKGVDSTLKIQPAELGDSAVYLCASSGGTGIGNEQFFGPGTRLTVL.